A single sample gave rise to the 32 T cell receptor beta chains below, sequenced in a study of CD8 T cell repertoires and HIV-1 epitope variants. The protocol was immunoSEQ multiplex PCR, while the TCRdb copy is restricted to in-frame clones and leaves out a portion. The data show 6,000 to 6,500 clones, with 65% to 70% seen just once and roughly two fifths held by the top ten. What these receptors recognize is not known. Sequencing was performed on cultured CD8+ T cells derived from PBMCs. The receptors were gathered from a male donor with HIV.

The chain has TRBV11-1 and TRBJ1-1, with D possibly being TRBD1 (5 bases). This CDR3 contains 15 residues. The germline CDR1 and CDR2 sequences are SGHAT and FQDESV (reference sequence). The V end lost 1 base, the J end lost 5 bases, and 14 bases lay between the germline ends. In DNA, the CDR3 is TGTGCCAGCAGCTTAGATTGGCAGGGAAGGACTGAAGCTTTCTTT. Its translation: CASSLDWQGRTEAFF.

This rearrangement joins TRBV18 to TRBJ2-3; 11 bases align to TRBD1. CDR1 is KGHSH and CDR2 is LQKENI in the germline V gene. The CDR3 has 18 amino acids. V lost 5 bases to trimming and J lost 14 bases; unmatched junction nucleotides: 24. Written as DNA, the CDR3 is TGTGCCAGCTCATCCACCTCAGGGACAGGGGGTTTCTCGGGCGGAATGTATTTT. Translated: CASSSTSGTGGFSGGMYF.

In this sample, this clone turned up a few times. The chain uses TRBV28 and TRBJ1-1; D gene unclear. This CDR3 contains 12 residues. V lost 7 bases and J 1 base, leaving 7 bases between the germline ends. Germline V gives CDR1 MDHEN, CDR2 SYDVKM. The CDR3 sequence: CASTLGNTEAFF. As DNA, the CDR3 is TGTGCCAGCACATTGGGGAACACTGAAGCTTTCTTT.

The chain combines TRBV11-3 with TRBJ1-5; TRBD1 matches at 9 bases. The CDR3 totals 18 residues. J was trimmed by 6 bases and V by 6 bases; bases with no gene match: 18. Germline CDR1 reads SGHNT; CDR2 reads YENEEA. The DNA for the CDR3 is TGTGCCAGCAGATTTAGATTTGACAGGGGGATTGAAAGTCAGCCCCAGCATTTT. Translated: CASRFRFDRGIESQPQHF.

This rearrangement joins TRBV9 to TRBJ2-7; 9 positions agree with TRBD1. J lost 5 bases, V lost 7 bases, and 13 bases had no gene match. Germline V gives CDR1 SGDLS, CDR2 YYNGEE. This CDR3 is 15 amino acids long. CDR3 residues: CASSPAGTGRDEQYF. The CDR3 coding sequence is TGTGCCAGCTCCCCGGCCGGGACAGGGCGGGACGAGCAGTACTTC.

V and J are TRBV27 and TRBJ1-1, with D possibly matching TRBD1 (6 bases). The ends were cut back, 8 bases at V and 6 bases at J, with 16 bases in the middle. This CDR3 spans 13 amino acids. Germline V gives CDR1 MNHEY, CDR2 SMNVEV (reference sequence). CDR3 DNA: TGTGCCAGCTCCTCGGGGGCCCTGGCTGAAGCTTTCTTT. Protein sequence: CASSSGALAEAFF.

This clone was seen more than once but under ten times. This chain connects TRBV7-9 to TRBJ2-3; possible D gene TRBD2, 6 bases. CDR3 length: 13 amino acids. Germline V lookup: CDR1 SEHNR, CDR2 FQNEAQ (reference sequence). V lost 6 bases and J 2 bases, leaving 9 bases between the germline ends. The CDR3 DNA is TGTGCCAGCAGTCGGGAGCTCACAGATACGCAGTATTTT. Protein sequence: CASSRELTDTQYF.

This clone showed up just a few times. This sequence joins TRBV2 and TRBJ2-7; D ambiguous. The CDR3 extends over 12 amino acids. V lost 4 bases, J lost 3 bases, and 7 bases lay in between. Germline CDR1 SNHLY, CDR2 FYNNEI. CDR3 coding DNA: TGTGCCAGCAGTGTTCAGAGCTACGAGCAGTACTTC. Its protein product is CASSVQSYEQYF.

The CDR3, as DNA: TGTGCCAGCAGTCCGTACGACAGGGATGAACACGAGCAGTACTTC. Amino acids: CASSPYDRDEHEQYF. The chain is built from TRBV27 and TRBJ2-7, with 7 bases matching TRBD1. The CDR3 has 15 residues. V shed 5 bases, J shed 5 bases, and the junction held 12 bases outside the gene matches. In germline, CDR1 is MNHEY, CDR2 SMNVEV (reference sequence).

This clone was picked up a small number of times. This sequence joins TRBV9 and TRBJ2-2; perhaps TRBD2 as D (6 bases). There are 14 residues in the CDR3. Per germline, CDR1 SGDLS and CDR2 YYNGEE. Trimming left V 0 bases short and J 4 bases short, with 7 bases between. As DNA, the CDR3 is TGTGCCAGCAGCGTAGGGGGAGGCACCGGGGAGCTGTTTTTT. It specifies CASSVGGGTGELFF. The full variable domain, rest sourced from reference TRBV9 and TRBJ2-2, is DSGVTQTPKHLITATGQRVTLRCSPRSGDLSVYWYQQSLDQGLQFLIQYYNGEERAKGNILERFSAQQFPDLHSELNLSSLELGDSALYFCASSVGGGTGELFFGEGSRLTVL.

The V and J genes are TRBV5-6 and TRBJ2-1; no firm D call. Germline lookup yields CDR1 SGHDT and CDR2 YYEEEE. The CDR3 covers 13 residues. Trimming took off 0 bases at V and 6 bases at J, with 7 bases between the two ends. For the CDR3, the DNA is TGTGCCAGCAGCTTGGTGCAGGCCAATGAGCAGTTCTTC. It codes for CASSLVQANEQFF.

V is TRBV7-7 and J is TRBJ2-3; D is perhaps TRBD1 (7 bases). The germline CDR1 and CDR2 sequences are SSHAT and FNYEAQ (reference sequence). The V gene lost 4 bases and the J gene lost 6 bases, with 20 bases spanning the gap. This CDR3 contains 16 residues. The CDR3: CASSSLAGGQVDTQYF. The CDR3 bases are TGTGCCAGCAGCTCCTTGGCAGGGGGGCAGGTCGATACGCAGTATTTT.

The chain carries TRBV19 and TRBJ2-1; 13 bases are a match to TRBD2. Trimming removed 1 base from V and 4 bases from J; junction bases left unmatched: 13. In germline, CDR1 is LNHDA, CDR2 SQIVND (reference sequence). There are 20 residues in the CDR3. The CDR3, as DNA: TGTGCCAGTAGTATAGGAAAACTAGCGGGGGGGAGTCTGTTATACAATGAGCAGTTCTTC. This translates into CASSIGKLAGGSLLYNEQFF. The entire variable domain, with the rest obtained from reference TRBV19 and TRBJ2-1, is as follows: DGGITQSPKYLFRKEGQNVTLSCEQNLNHDAMYWYRQDPGQGLRLIYYSQIVNDFQKGDIAEGYSVSREKKESFPLTVTSAQKNPTAFYLCASSIGKLAGGSLLYNEQFFGPGTRLTVL.

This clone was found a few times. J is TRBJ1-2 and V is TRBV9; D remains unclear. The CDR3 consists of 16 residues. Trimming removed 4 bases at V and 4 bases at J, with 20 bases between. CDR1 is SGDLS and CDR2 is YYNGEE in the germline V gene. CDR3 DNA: TGTGCCAGCAGCCCCGCGGACGCCAGGCCACTCTATGGCTACACCTTC. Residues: CASSPADARPLYGYTF.

CDR3 residues: CASRGGSGVDTQYF. The CDR3 coding sequence is TGCGCCAGCAGAGGCGGGAGCGGGGTAGATACGCAGTATTTT. V gene TRBV5-1 combines with J gene TRBJ2-3; 7 bases map to TRBD2. This CDR3 has 14 amino acids. Germline V gene lookup returns CDR1 SGHRS and CDR2 YFSETQ. The J segment lost 5 bases and the V segment lost 5 bases, leaving 8 bases of the junction unmatched.

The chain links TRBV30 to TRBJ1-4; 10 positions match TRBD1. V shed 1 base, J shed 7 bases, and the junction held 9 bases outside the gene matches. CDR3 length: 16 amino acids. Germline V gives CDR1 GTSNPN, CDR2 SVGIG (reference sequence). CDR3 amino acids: CAWSELGTGEIEKLFF. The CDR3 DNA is TGTGCCTGGAGTGAGCTAGGGACAGGGGAGATTGAAAAACTGTTTTTT.

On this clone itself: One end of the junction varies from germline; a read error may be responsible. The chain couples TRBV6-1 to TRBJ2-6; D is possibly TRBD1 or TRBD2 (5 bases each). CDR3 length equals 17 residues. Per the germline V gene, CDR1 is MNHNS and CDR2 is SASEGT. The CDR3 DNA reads TGTGCCATCAGTGAGTCTCTGGGGGTATCTGGGGCCAACGTCCTGACTTTC. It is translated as CAISESLGVSGANVLTF.

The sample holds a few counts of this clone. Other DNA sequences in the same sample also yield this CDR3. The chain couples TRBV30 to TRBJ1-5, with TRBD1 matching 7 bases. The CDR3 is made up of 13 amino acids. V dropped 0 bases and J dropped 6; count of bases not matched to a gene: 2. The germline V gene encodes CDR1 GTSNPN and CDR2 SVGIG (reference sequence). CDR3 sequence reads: CAWSVRGLQPQHF. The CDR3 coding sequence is TGTGCCTGGAGTGTTAGGGGGCTTCAGCCCCAGCATTTT.

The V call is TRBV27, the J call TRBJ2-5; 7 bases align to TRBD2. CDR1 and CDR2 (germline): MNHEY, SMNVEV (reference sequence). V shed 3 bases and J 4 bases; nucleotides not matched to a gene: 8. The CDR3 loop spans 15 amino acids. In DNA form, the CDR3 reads TGTGCCAGCAGTTTTCTGGGGGGGAAGGGAGAGACCCAGTACTTC. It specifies CASSFLGGKGETQYF.

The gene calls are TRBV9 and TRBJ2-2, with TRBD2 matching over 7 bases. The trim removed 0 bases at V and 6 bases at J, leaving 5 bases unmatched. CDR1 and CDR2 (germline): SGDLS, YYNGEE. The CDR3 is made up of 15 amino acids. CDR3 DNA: TGTGCCAGCAGCGTAGCGAGGGCGGGAGCCGGGGAGCTGTTTTTT. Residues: CASSVARAGAGELFF.

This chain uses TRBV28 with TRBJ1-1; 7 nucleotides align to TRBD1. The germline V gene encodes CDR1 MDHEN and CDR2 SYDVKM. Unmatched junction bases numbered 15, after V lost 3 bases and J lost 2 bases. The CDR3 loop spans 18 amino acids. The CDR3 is CASSFQGDRLGGNTEAFF. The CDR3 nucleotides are TGTGCCAGCAGTTTTCAGGGGGATCGTCTTGGTGGTAACACTGAAGCTTTCTTT.

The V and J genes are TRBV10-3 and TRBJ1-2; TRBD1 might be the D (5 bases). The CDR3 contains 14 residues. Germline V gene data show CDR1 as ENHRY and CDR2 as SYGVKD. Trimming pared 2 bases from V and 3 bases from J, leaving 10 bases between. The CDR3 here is CAISEPDSYYGYTF. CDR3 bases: TGTGCCATCAGTGAGCCAGACAGCTACTATGGCTACACCTTC.

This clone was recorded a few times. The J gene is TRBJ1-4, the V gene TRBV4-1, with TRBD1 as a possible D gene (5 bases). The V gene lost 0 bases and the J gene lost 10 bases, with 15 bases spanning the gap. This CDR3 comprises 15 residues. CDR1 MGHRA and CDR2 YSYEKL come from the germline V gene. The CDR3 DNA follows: TGCGCCAGCAGCCAAGACGGGACCAGTACAGGAAAACTGTTTTTT. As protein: CASSQDGTSTGKLFF.

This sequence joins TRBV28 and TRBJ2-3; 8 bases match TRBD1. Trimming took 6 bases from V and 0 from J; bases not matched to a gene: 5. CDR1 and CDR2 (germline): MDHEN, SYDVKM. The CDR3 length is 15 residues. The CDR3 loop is CASRGDRPSTDTQYF. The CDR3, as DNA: TGTGCCAGCAGGGGGGACAGGCCTAGCACAGATACGCAGTATTTT.

The CDR3 DNA reads as TGTGCCAGCAGTGACACAGGGTGGGAGCTGTTTTTT. It codes for CASSDTGWELFF. The genes are TRBV25-1 and TRBJ2-2; TRBD1 is a possible D gene (6 bases). CDR3 length: 12 amino acids. From germline, CDR1 is MGHDK and CDR2 SYGVNS. V lost 3 bases, J lost 9 bases, and 8 bases lay in between. The full variable domain, completed using reference TRBV25-1 and TRBJ2-2, is EADIYQTPRYLVIGTGKKITLECSQTMGHDKMYWYQQDPGMELHLIHYSYGVNSTEKGDLSSESTVSRIRTEHFPLTLESARPSHTSQYLCASSDTGWELFFGEGSRLTVL.

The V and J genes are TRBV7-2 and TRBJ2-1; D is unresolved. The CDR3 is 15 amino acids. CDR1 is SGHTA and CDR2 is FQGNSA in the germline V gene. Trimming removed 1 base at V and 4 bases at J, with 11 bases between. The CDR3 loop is CASSLESQAYNEQFF. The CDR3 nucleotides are TGTGCCAGCAGCTTAGAGAGTCAGGCATACAATGAGCAGTTCTTC.

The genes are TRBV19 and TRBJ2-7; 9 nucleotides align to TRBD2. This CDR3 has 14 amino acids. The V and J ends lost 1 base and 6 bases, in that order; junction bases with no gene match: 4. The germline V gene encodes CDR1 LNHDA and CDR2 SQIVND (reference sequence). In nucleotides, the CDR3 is TGTGCCAGTAGTATAGTAGCGGGAGTATCCGAGCAGTACTTC. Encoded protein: CASSIVAGVSEQYF.

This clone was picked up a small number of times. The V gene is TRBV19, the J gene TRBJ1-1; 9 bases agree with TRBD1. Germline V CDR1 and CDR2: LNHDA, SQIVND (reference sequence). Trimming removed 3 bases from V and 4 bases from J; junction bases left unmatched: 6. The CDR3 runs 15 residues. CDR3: CASSIRTGVGTEAFF. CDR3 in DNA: TGTGCCAGTAGTATTCGGACAGGGGTAGGCACTGAAGCTTTCTTT.

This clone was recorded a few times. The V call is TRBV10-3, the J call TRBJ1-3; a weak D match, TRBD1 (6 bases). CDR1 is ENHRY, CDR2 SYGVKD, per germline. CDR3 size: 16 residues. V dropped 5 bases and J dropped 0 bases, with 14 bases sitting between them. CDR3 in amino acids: CAISLGGQSSGNTIYF. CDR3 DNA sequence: TGTGCCATCAGTCTGGGCGGACAGAGCTCTGGAAACACCATATATTTT.

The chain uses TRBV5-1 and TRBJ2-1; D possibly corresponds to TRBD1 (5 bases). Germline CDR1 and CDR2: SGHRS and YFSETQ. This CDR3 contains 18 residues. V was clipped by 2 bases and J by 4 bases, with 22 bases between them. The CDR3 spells CASSLRVPGRDRYNEQFF. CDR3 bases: TGCGCCAGCAGCTTAAGGGTCCCGGGCAGGGATCGTTACAATGAGCAGTTCTTC.

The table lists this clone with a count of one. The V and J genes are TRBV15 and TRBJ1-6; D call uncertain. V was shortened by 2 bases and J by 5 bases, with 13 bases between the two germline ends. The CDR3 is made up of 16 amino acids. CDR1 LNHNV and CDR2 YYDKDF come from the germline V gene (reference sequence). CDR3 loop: CATSRLPRPNNSPLHF. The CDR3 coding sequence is TGTGCCACCAGCAGATTACCTCGACCAAATAATTCACCCCTCCACTTT.

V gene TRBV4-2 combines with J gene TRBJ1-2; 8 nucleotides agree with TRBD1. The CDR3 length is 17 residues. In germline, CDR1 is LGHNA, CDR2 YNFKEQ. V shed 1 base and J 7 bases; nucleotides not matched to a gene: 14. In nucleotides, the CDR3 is TGTGCCAGCAGCCAAGCGTCAAGGACAGCCACAGGGGGTGGCTACACCTTC. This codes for CASSQASRTATGGGYTF.